This entry is about one T cell receptor (beta chain). Authors' processing steps: Amplification of reference gene primers provided the estimated nucleated cell counts. Method: immunoSEQ multiplex PCR; TCRdb's copy keeps in-frame clones and lacks some. V and J calls and clone size follow that table, whereas D and trimming were derived from the DNA. The repertoire holds tens of thousands of clones, 91% seen once, with around 5.1% in the top ten. This CDR3 is 15 amino acids long. V gave up 4 bases and J gave up 1 base; unmatched junction bases: 6. Germline lookup yields CDR1 SGHNT and CDR2 YYREEE (reference sequence). These data are taken from a study of blood T cell repertoires in COVID-19. About the research overall: Sites across the United States, Italy and Spain contributed samples from acute and convalescent COVID-19. Sources were T cells, B-cell-depleted T cells, or PBMCs; the material itself was cDNA or gDNA.

This receptor was obtained from a woman older than 75 with acute or convalescent COVID-19. The sample consisted of peripheral blood. V usage is TRBV5-4 and J usage is TRBJ1-2, with 8 bases matching TRBD1. For the CDR3, the DNA is TGTGCCAGCAGCGGGGACAGGATTTTTAACTATGGCTACACCTTC. Its protein product is CASSGDRIFNYGYTF.